The 24 T cell receptor beta chains below all came from one sample that was sequenced in a study of PD-1 blockade in classical Hodgkin lymphoma. The table came from immunoSEQ multiplex PCR; TCRdb's copy has only in-frame clones and leaves some out. The profile shows tens of thousands of clones, roughly nine tenths of them singletons. Relapse was seen in all patients after autologous stem cell transplantation, and brentuximab vedotin exposure was variable. The starting material was peripheral blood mononuclear cells (PBMCs), obtained at baseline. These receptors were taken from a human donor with classical Hodgkin lymphoma.

CDR3 DNA sequence: TGCGCCAGCAGCGCGGCCGGGACAGGCTCTGGAAACACCATATATTTT. Translating it yields CASSAAGTGSGNTIYF. The chain has TRBV5-1 and TRBJ1-3, with TRBD1 matching 8 bases. Germline V gene data show CDR1 as SGHRS and CDR2 as YFSETQ. CDR3 length: 16 residues. Trimming removed 4 bases from V and 0 bases from J; junction bases left unmatched: 6.

The gene calls are TRBV11-2 and TRBJ1-2; TRBD1 matches 7 bases. Per the germline V gene, CDR1 is SGHAT and CDR2 is FQNNGV. J gave up 4 bases and V 4 bases, and 3 bases lay outside the gene matches. CDR3 length: 13 amino acids. CDR3 amino acids: CASSSGTVYGYTF. The CDR3 region has the DNA TGTGCCAGCAGCTCCGGGACAGTCTATGGCTACACCTTC. Variable domain in full (rest from reference TRBV11-2 and TRBJ1-2): EAGVAQSPRYKIIEKRQSVAFWCNPISGHATLYWYQQILGQGPKLLIQFQNNGVVDDSQLPKDRFSAERLKGVDSTLKIQPAKLEDSAVYLCASSSGTVYGYTFGSGTRLTVV.

V gene TRBV5-1 combines with J gene TRBJ2-1; maybe TRBD2 (6 bases). Trimming cost V 3 bases and J 10 bases, with 14 bases left between them. Per the germline V gene, CDR1 is SGHRS and CDR2 is YFSETQ. This CDR3 has 13 residues. DNA for the CDR3: TGCGCCAGCAGCTCTAACCTAGCGAGCGAGCAGTTCTTC. This encodes CASSSNLASEQFF. The variable domain in full, with the rest retrieved from reference TRBV5-1 and TRBJ2-1, is KAGVTQTPRYLIKTRGQQVTLSCSPISGHRSVSWYQQTPGQGLQFLFEYFSETQRNKGNFPGRFSGRQFSNSRSEMNVSTLELGDSALYLCASSSNLASEQFFGPGTRLTVL.

A remark on this clone: The same CDR3 is also encoded by other DNA sequences in this sample. The chain combines TRBV5-1 with TRBJ2-7, with D possibly matching TRBD2 (5 bases). V lost 4 bases and J lost 6, with 8 bases in between. The CDR3 has 11 amino acids. CDR1 SGHRS and CDR2 YFSETQ come from the germline V gene. The CDR3 nucleotides read TGCGCCAGCAGCCTCGGAGGCGAGCAGTACTTC. Translated: CASSLGGEQYF. Based on the CDR3 plus reference TRBV5-1 and TRBJ2-7, the full variable domain is KAGVTQTPRYLIKTRGQQVTLSCSPISGHRSVSWYQQTPGQGLQFLFEYFSETQRNKGNFPGRFSGRQFSNSRSEMNVSTLELGDSALYLCASSLGGEQYFGPGTRLTVT.

The gene calls are TRBV19 and TRBJ2-1, with D unresolved. The CDR3 has 14 residues. Trimming took 11 bases from V and 0 from J, leaving 14 bases between them. The germline CDR1 and CDR2 sequences are LNHDA and SQIVND (reference sequence). CDR3 region: CAARKGGSYNEQFF. DNA for the CDR3: TGTGCCGCACGCAAGGGCGGCTCCTACAATGAGCAGTTCTTC.

The rearrangement links TRBV6-5 to TRBJ1-1, with D possibly TRBD1 on 5 matching bases. Germline values: CDR1 MNHEY, CDR2 SVGAGI. The CDR3 consists of 15 residues. V shed 2 bases and J shed 3 bases, with 13 bases lying between them. CDR3 nucleotides: TGTGCCAGCAGTTACGTAGTTGGAGGGGACACTGAAGCTTTCTTT. Protein product: CASSYVVGGDTEAFF.

The gene calls are TRBV5-5 and TRBJ2-7; D is unclear. The CDR3 sequence is 13 residues long. V was trimmed by 3 bases and J by 3 bases, leaving 10 bases between them. The germline V gene encodes CDR1 SGHKS and CDR2 YYEKEE (reference sequence). Written as DNA, the CDR3 is TGTGCCAGCAGCTCCCTGGACGTCTACGAGCAGTACTTC. This codes for CASSSLDVYEQYF.

This chain joins TRBV11-2 and TRBJ2-1, with D perhaps matching TRBD2 (6 bases). Germline V gene data show CDR1 as SGHAT and CDR2 as FQNNGV. With 5 bases removed from V and 4 bases from J, the gap between germline ends came to 15 bases. There are 15 residues in the CDR3. The DNA for the CDR3 is TGTGCCAGCAGCGGGGTAGCGGACCTTTACAATGAGCAGTTCTTC. It translates to CASSGVADLYNEQFF.

The chain links TRBV10-2 to TRBJ2-1, with 9 bases matching TRBD2. Germline V gives CDR1 WSHSY, CDR2 SAAADI. This CDR3 contains 17 residues. With V trimmed by 7 bases and J by 3 bases, 13 bases remained unmatched. DNA for the CDR3: TGCGCCAGCACCGGGCGGGAGGGGGCGATCCTCTACAATGAGCAGTTCTTC. This codes for CASTGREGAILYNEQFF.

This rearrangement joins TRBV29-1 to TRBJ2-3; D unclear. CDR3 length: 11 amino acids. Per the germline V gene, CDR1 is SQVTM and CDR2 is ANQGSEA. V lost 4 bases to trimming and J lost 5 bases, with 7 bases between them. The CDR3 nucleotides are TGCAGCGTTGGGAGAGGAGATACGCAGTATTTT. Translation: CSVGRGDTQYF.

The rearrangement uses TRBV27 and TRBJ2-7, with D possibly being TRBD1 (6 bases). CDR3 length: 16 residues. Per the germline V gene, CDR1 is MNHEY and CDR2 is SMNVEV (reference sequence). The V gene lost 3 bases and the J gene lost 3 bases, with 18 bases spanning the gap. CDR3 loop: CASSFGTGSPDYEQYF. The CDR3 DNA reads as TGTGCCAGCAGTTTCGGAACAGGGTCCCCTGACTACGAGCAGTACTTC.

Worth noting for this clone: Other DNA variants within this sample encode the same CDR3. The genes are TRBV28 and TRBJ2-7; possible D gene TRBD2, 5 bases. This CDR3 is built from 12 residues. Germline lookup yields CDR1 MDHEN and CDR2 SYDVKM. V was cut by 7 bases and J by 1 base, with 8 bases left in between. The CDR3 DNA reads TGTGCCAGCACCACGGGATCCTACGAGCAGTACTTC. This gives the protein CASTTGSYEQYF.

The CDR3 DNA is TGCGCCAGCAGCCAACCTAGGGACAGTCTATACGAGCAGTACTTC. This sequence encodes CASSQPRDSLYEQYF. This sequence joins TRBV4-1 and TRBJ2-7; 7 positions agree with TRBD1. The CDR3 covers 15 residues. The germline CDR1 and CDR2 sequences are MGHRA and YSYEKL. Germline trimming cut 2 bases from V and 4 bases from J; bases unmatched to any gene: 8.

The V gene is TRBV28, the J gene TRBJ2-3, with D uncertain. Germline V gives CDR1 MDHEN, CDR2 SYDVKM. The V gene lost 3 bases and the J gene lost 2 bases, with 9 bases spanning the gap. The CDR3 consists of 14 residues. CDR3 coding DNA: TGTGCCAGCAGTTTGAGTCTTGTCACAGATACGCAGTATTTT. Its translation: CASSLSLVTDTQYF.

The chain carries TRBV5-6 and TRBJ2-1; perhaps TRBD2 as D (5 bases). This CDR3 spans 15 amino acids. Per the germline V gene, CDR1 is SGHDT and CDR2 is YYEEEE. Trimming removed 4 bases at V and 5 bases at J, with 16 bases between. The CDR3 nucleotides are TGTGCCAGCAGCCTCGGAGGTCAGAGCCACAATGAGCAGTTCTTC. Translating it yields CASSLGGQSHNEQFF.

The CDR3 bases are TGTGCCAGCTCACTTGTGGGACGGACTAGCACAGATACGCAGTATTTT. Its translation is CASSLVGRTSTDTQYF. The rearrangement links TRBV18 to TRBJ2-3, with D perhaps matching TRBD1 or TRBD2 (5 bases each). The CDR3 length is 16 residues. V gave up 4 bases and J gave up 0 bases, with 14 bases separating them. Germline-derived CDR1 and CDR2 are KGHSH and LQKENI.

The chain couples TRBV4-3 to TRBJ2-3; 11 bases are a match to TRBD2. CDR3 size: 14 residues. Germline CDR1 and CDR2: LGHNA and YSLEER. The V segment lost 3 bases and the J segment 10 bases; nucleotides outside the gene matches: 6. The CDR3 sequence: CASSQELSGRAQYF. As DNA, the CDR3 is TGCGCCAGCAGCCAGGAACTTAGCGGGAGGGCGCAGTATTTT.

The V and J genes are TRBV7-9 and TRBJ2-1, with 11 bases lining up with TRBD2. The V gene end was trimmed by 2 bases and the J gene end by 8 bases; junction bases not matched to a gene: 8. Germline V CDR1 and CDR2: SEHNR, FQNEAQ (reference sequence). CDR3 size: 16 residues. The CDR3 reads CASSLMLAGGPYEQFF. In DNA, the CDR3 is TGTGCCAGCAGCTTAATGTTAGCGGGAGGGCCTTATGAGCAGTTCTTC.

The rearrangement links TRBV28 to TRBJ2-7, with D maybe TRBD2 (6 bases). This CDR3 comprises 16 residues. V lost 5 bases and J lost 7, with 24 bases in between. CDR1 and CDR2 from the germline V gene are MDHEN and SYDVKM. The CDR3 region is CASSPQGTAARREQYF. CDR3 coding DNA: TGTGCCAGCAGTCCCCAAGGGACTGCTGCGAGGAGAGAGCAGTACTTC.

The chain employs TRBV27 and TRBJ2-7; 8 bases are shared with TRBD2. The CDR3 sequence is 15 residues long. V shed 3 bases and J 5 bases; nucleotides not matched to a gene: 9. Germline CDR1 MNHEY, CDR2 SMNVEV (reference sequence). The CDR3 nucleotides read TGTGCCAGCAGTTTTGGACTAGCTCTTAGTCACGAGCAGTACTTC. Encoded protein: CASSFGLALSHEQYF.

The table lists this clone with a count of one. The rearrangement uses TRBV4-1 and TRBJ1-2; D call uncertain. Germline lookup yields CDR1 MGHRA and CDR2 YSYEKL. The CDR3 consists of 19 residues. Trimming cost V 4 bases and J 0 bases, with 24 bases left between them. The CDR3 spells CASSRPSIQRVQANYGYTF. The CDR3 DNA reads as TGCGCCAGCAGCCGCCCCTCTATCCAGCGGGTCCAAGCTAACTATGGCTACACCTTC.

The chain uses TRBV6-1 and TRBJ2-7, with a possible D match to TRBD2 (6 bases). Germline V lookup: CDR1 MNHNS, CDR2 SASEGT. Trimming removed 2 bases at V and 2 bases at J, with 10 bases between. The CDR3 is made up of 14 amino acids. The CDR3 nucleotides are TGTGCCAGCAGTGAACAGGAGCGGGCCTACGAGCAGTACTTC. The encoded protein is CASSEQERAYEQYF.

V usage is TRBV19 and J usage is TRBJ2-3; 10 bases are a match to TRBD2. The CDR3 runs 16 residues. J was trimmed by 5 bases and V by 7 bases; bases with no gene match: 12. Germline lookup yields CDR1 LNHDA and CDR2 SQIVND (reference sequence). The CDR3 loop reads CASTRLAGDRGDTQYF. The CDR3 DNA sequence: TGTGCCAGTACCAGGCTAGCGGGAGATCGAGGAGATACGCAGTATTTT. The full variable domain, rest sourced from reference TRBV19 and TRBJ2-3, is DGGITQSPKYLFRKEGQNVTLSCEQNLNHDAMYWYRQDPGQGLRLIYYSQIVNDFQKGDIAEGYSVSREKKESFPLTVTSAQKNPTAFYLCASTRLAGDRGDTQYFGPGTRLTVL.

The chain joins TRBV6-1 to TRBJ2-7, with 7 bases that match TRBD2. V lost 5 bases and J lost 4; bases outside the gene matches: 5. Germline CDR1 is MNHNS and CDR2 is SASEGT. The CDR3 length is 13 residues. CDR3 nucleotide sequence: TGTGCCAGCAGTAAGGCAGCGGGATACGAGCAGTACTTC. It yields the protein CASSKAAGYEQYF.